A single sample gave rise to the 25 T cell receptor beta chains below, sequenced in a study of CD8 T cells in Susac syndrome. Reverse transcription used about 0.5 to 1 ug RNA and random hexamers. TCRdb re-called the immunoSEQ multiplex PCR reads with MiXCR, one entry per CDR3 protein. The sample contains 160,000 or so distinct CDR3 sequences, roughly 95% of which appear only once. The sample comprised CD4+ T cells from PBMCs. The receptors were sampled from a human donor with Susac syndrome.

The gene calls are TRBV25-1 and TRBJ1-2; D ambiguous. V was shortened by 3 bases and J by 5 bases, with 7 bases between the two germline ends. Germline V gene sequence: CDR1 MGHDK, CDR2 SYGVNS. The length of the CDR3 is 12 residues. In nucleotides, the CDR3 is TGTGCCAGCAGTGATTACCTGTATGGCTACACCTTC. It translates to CASSDYLYGYTF.

DNA for the CDR3: TGCAGCGTTGTGAGGGACCAAGAGACCCAGTACTTC. This codes for CSVVRDQETQYF. The V call is TRBV29-1, the J call TRBJ2-5; tentative D call: TRBD2 (5 bases). CDR1 and CDR2 (germline): SQVTM, ANQGSEA. The CDR3 covers 12 residues. The germline V and J ends were trimmed by 4 bases and 0 bases, with 6 bases remaining between them.

This clonotype is a singleton in its sample. The chain combines TRBV29-1 with TRBJ2-1; 7 positions agree with TRBD1. J gave up 5 bases and V 7 bases, and 5 bases lay outside the gene matches. The CDR3 has 12 amino acids. Germline CDR1 is SQVTM and CDR2 is ANQGSEA. For the CDR3, the DNA is TGCAGCGGAACCGGGACAGACAATGAGCAGTTCTTC. Encoded protein: CSGTGTDNEQFF.

This chain connects TRBV29-1 to TRBJ1-2; TRBD1 aligns across 9 bases. V shed 4 bases and J 6 bases; nucleotides not matched to a gene: 9. Germline V CDR1 and CDR2: SQVTM, ANQGSEA. The CDR3 length is 14 residues. CDR3 protein: CSVAQTGQGNGYTF. CDR3 nucleotide sequence: TGCAGCGTTGCCCAAACGGGACAGGGAAATGGCTACACCTTC.

This rearrangement joins TRBV4-1 to TRBJ2-3; possibly TRBD2 for D (7 bases). V was pared by 0 bases and J by 6 bases, with 19 bases between. Germline V gene lookup returns CDR1 MGHRA and CDR2 YSYEKL. The CDR3 is made up of 17 amino acids. CDR3 bases: TGCGCCAGCAGCCAAGATGGGGCGGGGGCCCGTCCTGATACGCAGTATTTT. This codes for CASSQDGAGARPDTQYF.

CDR3 coding DNA: TGTGCCAGCAGACCCGGGACCGAGGGCCTCGGGCAGTACTTC. Residues: CASRPGTEGLGQYF. The chain joins TRBV6-5 to TRBJ2-7; the D gene could be TRBD1 or TRBD2 (5 bases each). V was shortened by 6 bases and J by 9 bases, with 21 bases between the two germline ends. CDR3 length: 14 residues. Germline V CDR1 and CDR2: MNHEY, SVGAGI.

The V gene is TRBV6-1, the J gene TRBJ2-1; D may be TRBD1 (5 bases). Germline V gives CDR1 MNHNS, CDR2 SASEGT. The CDR3 has 14 amino acids. Trimming took 11 bases from V and 8 from J, leaving 22 bases between them. Here the CDR3 DNA reads TGTGCCTCCAAAGGACATCCATCTCGGGATGAGCAGTTCTTC. Translation gives CASKGHPSRDEQFF.

This rearrangement joins TRBV6-2 or TRBV6-3 to TRBJ2-7; D may be TRBD1 or TRBD2 (7 bases each). The germline gives CDR1 MNHEY, CDR2 SVGEGT. This CDR3 has 14 residues. V was shortened by 6 bases and J by 2 bases, with 14 bases between the two germline ends. CDR3 nucleotides: TGTGCCAGCAGATCCGGGGGGACAGCCTACGAGCAGTACTTC. It translates to CASRSGGTAYEQYF.

This clonotype was recorded once. The chain recombines TRBV6-6 with TRBJ1-1; D not certain. Germline-derived CDR1 and CDR2 are MNHNY and SVGAGI (reference sequence). V lost 6 bases and J lost 0, with 8 bases in between. The length of the CDR3 is 13 residues. CDR3 sequence reads: CASRRELNTEAFF. Written as DNA, the CDR3 is TGTGCCAGCAGGAGGGAGTTGAACACTGAAGCTTTCTTT.

The CDR3 reads CASSQGGGPSSGNTIYF. Written as DNA, the CDR3 is TGCGCCAGCAGCCAAGGGGGGGGGCCGAGCTCTGGAAACACCATATATTTT. The chain carries TRBV4-3 and TRBJ1-3, with D maybe TRBD1 (6 bases). The germline gives CDR1 LGHNA, CDR2 YSLEER. CDR3 length: 17 amino acids. V was shortened by 1 base and J by 0 bases, with 13 bases between the two germline ends.

This clonotype appeared once. The V and J genes are TRBV6-1 and TRBJ2-6; D ambiguous. The CDR3 extends over 14 amino acids. Trimming left V 7 bases short and J 0 bases short, with 7 bases between. Germline assignment: CDR1 MNHNS and CDR2 SASEGT. CDR3: CASMPTSGANVLTF. CDR3 in DNA: TGTGCCAGCATGCCAACCTCTGGGGCCAACGTCCTGACTTTC.

This clonotype was detected only once. The rearrangement joins TRBV20-1 to TRBJ2-1; the match to TRBD2 covers 9 bases. The J segment lost 13 bases and the V segment lost 0 bases, leaving 10 bases of the junction unmatched. Per the germline V gene, CDR1 is DFQATT and CDR2 is SNEGSKA (reference sequence). The CDR3 runs 14 residues. The CDR3 DNA follows: TGCAGTGCTAGAGAGCTTAGCGGGGGTTACCTCCAGTTCTTC. Amino acids: CSARELSGGYLQFF.

The rearrangement uses TRBV7-8 and TRBJ1-2, with 7 positions matching TRBD1. The J segment lost 6 bases and the V segment lost 1 base, leaving 8 bases of the junction unmatched. This CDR3 is built from 15 residues. Germline V gene sequence: CDR1 SGHVS, CDR2 FQNEAQ. In nucleotides, the CDR3 is TGTGCCAGCAGCTTAGAGCAGGGGGTACCTGATGGCTACACCTTC. It is translated as CASSLEQGVPDGYTF.

The CDR3 DNA is TGCAGCGGAGGGGGGGGGAACACTGAAGCTTTCTTT. It yields the protein CSGGGGNTEAFF. The chain couples TRBV29-1 to TRBJ1-1, with a possible D match to TRBD1 (6 bases). Germline lookup yields CDR1 SQVTM and CDR2 ANQGSEA. This CDR3 spans 12 amino acids. Trimming pared 7 bases from V and 1 base from J, leaving 10 bases between.

The chain recombines TRBV5-1 with TRBJ2-5, with D possibly being TRBD1 or TRBD2 (6 bases each). V gave up 2 bases and J gave up 4 bases, with 9 bases separating them. The CDR3 extends over 13 amino acids. The germline V gene encodes CDR1 SGHRS and CDR2 YFSETQ. The CDR3 loop is CASSLGGPETQYF. CDR3 in DNA: TGCGCCAGCAGCTTAGGGGGGCCAGAGACCCAGTACTTC.

The CDR3, as DNA: TGTGCCAGCAGCCAAGATTGGGGGGGGCAATACGAGCAGTACTTC. It specifies CASSQDWGGQYEQYF. The V and J genes are TRBV4-2 and TRBJ2-7; possible D gene TRBD2, 7 bases. Germline CDR1 and CDR2: LGHNA and YNFKEQ. CDR3 size: 15 residues. V was pared by 0 bases and J by 4 bases, with 13 bases between.

This chain uses TRBV29-1 with TRBJ1-3; D gene ambiguous. This CDR3 is built from 10 residues. The germline V and J ends were trimmed by 7 bases and 4 bases, with 5 bases remaining between them. Looked up from germline, CDR1 is SQVTM and CDR2 is ANQGSEA. The CDR3 DNA sequence: TGCAGCGCTTGGGGAAACACCATATATTTT. It codes for CSAWGNTIYF.

The chain carries TRBV20-1 and TRBJ2-1, with a possible D match to TRBD2 (6 bases). CDR1 DFQATT and CDR2 SNEGSKA come from the germline V gene (reference sequence). This CDR3 is 11 amino acids long. Trimming removed 6 bases at V and 10 bases at J, with 13 bases between. The CDR3 region has the DNA TGCAGTGCCCCGGGGGTCCAGGAGCAGTTCTTC. Its protein is CSAPGVQEQFF.

The rearrangement uses TRBV20-1 and TRBJ2-4; D is unclear. CDR1 is DFQATT and CDR2 is SNEGSKA in the germline V gene (reference sequence). Trimming left V 6 bases short and J 6 bases short, with 6 bases between. The length of the CDR3 is 10 residues. In nucleotides, the CDR3 is TGCAGTGCCGCCGGAAACATTCAGTACTTC. Protein product: CSAAGNIQYF.

The V call is TRBV29-1, the J call TRBJ1-2; TRBD1 is a possible D gene (5 bases). This CDR3 contains 14 residues. The V end was cut by 6 bases, the J end by 8 bases, with 22 bases between. Germline V CDR1 and CDR2: SQVTM, ANQGSEA. This chain's CDR3 is CSVVGEGRSSGYTF. CDR3 nucleotides: TGCAGCGTGGTAGGGGAGGGAAGAAGTTCGGGCTACACCTTC.

The chain recombines TRBV20-1 with TRBJ2-3, with D hard to call. This CDR3 comprises 12 residues. The ends were cut back, 0 bases at V and 4 bases at J, with 5 bases in the middle. Germline V gene data show CDR1 as DFQATT and CDR2 as SNEGSKA (reference sequence). CDR3 nucleotide sequence: TGCAGTGCTAGAGACAGTTCAGATACGCAGTATTTT. Protein: CSARDSSDTQYF.

This sequence joins TRBV27 and TRBJ2-3; tentatively, D is TRBD1 or TRBD2 (5 bases each). V shed 4 bases and J shed 0 bases, with 11 bases lying between them. The CDR3 has 15 amino acids. Germline values: CDR1 MNHEY, CDR2 SMNVEV (reference sequence). The CDR3 is CASSYLGASTDTQYF. DNA of the CDR3: TGTGCCAGCAGTTACCTCGGGGCGAGCACAGATACGCAGTATTTT.

The chain uses TRBV2 and TRBJ2-5, with D possibly being TRBD1 (5 bases). Trimming took off 2 bases at V and 5 bases at J, with 12 bases between the two ends. Germline lookup yields CDR1 SNHLY and CDR2 FYNNEI. This CDR3 contains 14 residues. The CDR3 DNA reads as TGTGCCAGCAGTGAATCCGGCAGGGCGGAGACCCAGTACTTC. This translates into CASSESGRAETQYF. The entire variable domain, with the rest obtained from reference TRBV2 and TRBJ2-5, is as follows: EPEVTQTPSHQVTQMGQEVILRCVPISNHLYFYWYRQILGQKVEFLVSFYNNEISEKSEIFDDQFSVERPDGSNFTLKIRSTKLEDSAMYFCASSESGRAETQYFGPGTRLLVL.

V usage is TRBV25-1 and J usage is TRBJ2-2; D not certain. CDR3 size: 13 residues. V dropped 2 bases and J dropped 5 bases, with 6 bases sitting between them. Per the germline V gene, CDR1 is MGHDK and CDR2 is SYGVNS. The chain's CDR3 is CASSEPGTGELFF. The CDR3 DNA reads TGTGCCAGCAGTGAACCAGGAACCGGGGAGCTGTTTTTT.

This chain uses TRBV7-8 with TRBJ1-2; no firm D call. Per germline, CDR1 SGHVS and CDR2 FQNEAQ. CDR3 length: 15 amino acids. Trimming took 4 bases from V and 5 from J, leaving 17 bases between them. CDR3: CASSSTSGSPYGYTF. The DNA of the CDR3 is TGTGCCAGCAGCTCGACCAGCGGGTCGCCTTATGGCTACACCTTC.